A selection of T cell receptor beta chains follows, all from one sample in a study of blood T cell repertoires in COVID-19. Using immunoSEQ multiplex PCR, the repertoire was profiled, and TCRdb retains in-frame clones only, with some absent. This table holds some 700,000 clones, 85% to 90% found once. The sample taken for sequencing was peripheral blood. These receptor sequences come from a woman under 30 with acute or convalescent COVID-19. Both conserved end residues are trimmed from each CDR3. Where a row states a size, it is once, few, many or the class of an expanded clone; other rows omit it.

j_call: TRBJ2-1
v_call: TRBV4-2
clone_size: .
cdr3_aa: ASSASGRRGNEQF

j_call: TRBJ2-7
v_call: TRBV4-2
clone_size: .
cdr3_aa: ASSQSVFYEQY

j_call: TRBJ1-1
v_call: TRBV9
clone_size: .
cdr3_aa: ASSLELNTEAF

j_call: TRBJ1-1
v_call: TRBV19
clone_size: .
cdr3_aa: ASSIDYRQVMNTEAF

j_call: TRBJ2-7
v_call: TRBV5-1
clone_size: .
cdr3_aa: ASSLEFREYGEQY

j_call: TRBJ1-5
v_call: TRBV19
clone_size: .
cdr3_aa: ASSIDINQPQH

j_call: TRBJ2-7
v_call: TRBV29-1
clone_size: once
cdr3_aa: SGRSGYEQY

j_call: TRBJ2-7
v_call: TRBV6-2/TRBV6-3
clone_size: .
cdr3_aa: ASSFSGTGSDEQY

j_call: TRBJ1-2
v_call: TRBV5-4
clone_size: .
cdr3_aa: ASSSKAGGNPYGYT

j_call: TRBJ2-1
v_call: TRBV12-5
clone_size: once
cdr3_aa: ASGLGQGGNNEQF

j_call: TRBJ2-2
v_call: TRBV19
clone_size: .
cdr3_aa: ASSDRAYTGELF

j_call: TRBJ1-4
v_call: TRBV30
clone_size: .
cdr3_aa: AWRAGGGSIEKLF

j_call: TRBJ2-7
v_call: TRBV2
clone_size: .
cdr3_aa: ASSEAQVASYEQY

j_call: TRBJ1-6
v_call: TRBV7-6
clone_size: once
cdr3_aa: ASSLGGGSPLH

j_call: TRBJ1-6
v_call: TRBV5-1
clone_size: .
cdr3_aa: ASSLGQSNSPLH

j_call: TRBJ1-2
v_call: TRBV10-3
clone_size: .
cdr3_aa: AISERDRANYGYT

j_call: TRBJ1-2
v_call: TRBV4-1
clone_size: .
cdr3_aa: ASSQDALGGAGGYT

j_call: TRBJ1-5
v_call: TRBV7-9
clone_size: .
cdr3_aa: ARRCGENQPQH

j_call: TRBJ1-4
v_call: TRBV7-6
clone_size: few
cdr3_aa: ASSLVTPGQGATNEKLF

j_call: TRBJ1-1
v_call: TRBV20-1
clone_size: .
cdr3_aa: SASGQSEAF

j_call: TRBJ1-6
v_call: TRBV9
clone_size: .
cdr3_aa: ASSVGGSSYNSPLH

j_call: TRBJ2-7
v_call: TRBV9
clone_size: .
cdr3_aa: ASSVGAGGAYEQY

j_call: TRBJ2-1
v_call: TRBV12-5
clone_size: .
cdr3_aa: ASGFRLAGISYNEQF

j_call: TRBJ2-7
v_call: TRBV7-2
clone_size: .
cdr3_aa: ASSSQISGGYEQY

j_call: TRBJ1-5
v_call: TRBV27
clone_size: .
cdr3_aa: ASTTQGRPQH

j_call: TRBJ1-5
v_call: TRBV2
clone_size: .
cdr3_aa: ASSLQGVNQPQH

j_call: TRBJ1-5
v_call: TRBV27
clone_size: .
cdr3_aa: ASSLLLGAQPQH

j_call: TRBJ2-7
v_call: TRBV7-9
clone_size: .
cdr3_aa: ASSPDYTYEQY

j_call: TRBJ2-7
v_call: TRBV5-5
clone_size: .
cdr3_aa: ASSLPGVGEQY

j_call: TRBJ1-1
v_call: TRBV2
clone_size: .
cdr3_aa: ASKQNTEAF

j_call: TRBJ1-1
v_call: TRBV9
clone_size: .
cdr3_aa: ASSLKGENTEAF

j_call: TRBJ2-5
v_call: TRBV4-1
clone_size: once
cdr3_aa: ASSQGLAGPGTQY

j_call: TRBJ1-2
v_call: TRBV13
clone_size: .
cdr3_aa: ASSLGRLANYGYT

j_call: TRBJ2-2
v_call: TRBV15
clone_size: .
cdr3_aa: ATSLSGGDTGELF

j_call: TRBJ2-3
v_call: TRBV18
clone_size: .
cdr3_aa: ASSPGLASTDTQY

j_call: TRBJ1-2
v_call: TRBV5-1
clone_size: few
cdr3_aa: ASSEDRNYGYT

j_call: TRBJ2-7
v_call: TRBV6-5
clone_size: .
cdr3_aa: ASSKGQGSEQY